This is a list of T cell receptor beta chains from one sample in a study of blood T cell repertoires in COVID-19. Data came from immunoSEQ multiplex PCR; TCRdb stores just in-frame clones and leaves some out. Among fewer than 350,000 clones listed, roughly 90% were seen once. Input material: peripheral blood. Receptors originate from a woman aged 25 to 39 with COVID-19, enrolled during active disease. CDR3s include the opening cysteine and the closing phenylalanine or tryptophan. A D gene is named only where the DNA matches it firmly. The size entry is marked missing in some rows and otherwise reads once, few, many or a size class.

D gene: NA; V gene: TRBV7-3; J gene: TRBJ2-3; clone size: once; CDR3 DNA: TGTGCCAGCAGCTTGGACATAACTAGCACAGATACGCAGTATTTT; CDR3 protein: CASSLDITSTDTQYF
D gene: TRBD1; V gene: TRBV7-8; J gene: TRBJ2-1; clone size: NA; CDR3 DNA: TGTGCCAGCAGCTTACGGGGACAGGTTGGGCAGTTCTTC; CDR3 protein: CASSLRGQVGQFF
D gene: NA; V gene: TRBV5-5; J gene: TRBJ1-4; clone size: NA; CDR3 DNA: TGTGCCAGCAGCTTGGTGGGCAGGGCGGCTGAAAAACTGTTTTTT; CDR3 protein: CASSLVGRAAEKLFF
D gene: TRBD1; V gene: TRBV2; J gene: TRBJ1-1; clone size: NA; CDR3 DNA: TGTGCCAGCAGTGTCCCGGGACAGGTTGAAGCTTTCTTT; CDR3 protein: CASSVPGQVEAFF
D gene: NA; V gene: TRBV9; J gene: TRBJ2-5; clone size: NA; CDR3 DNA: TGTGCCAGCAGCGTCAGGGGACTATGGGACGAGACCCAGTACTTC; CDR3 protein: CASSVRGLWDETQYF
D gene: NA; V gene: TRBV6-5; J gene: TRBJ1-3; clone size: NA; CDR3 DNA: TGTGCCAGCAGTTACACCCCTGCAGTGACTGGAAACACCATATATTTT; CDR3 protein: CASSYTPAVTGNTIYF
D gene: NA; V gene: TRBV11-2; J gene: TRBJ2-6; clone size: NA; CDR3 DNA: TGTGCCAGCCGCAGGGGAAGCTCTGGGGCCAACGTCCTGACTTTC; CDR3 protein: CASRRGSSGANVLTF
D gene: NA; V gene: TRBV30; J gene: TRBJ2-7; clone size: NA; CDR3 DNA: TGTGCCTGGAGTTACGGGATGGGCGAGCAGTACTTC; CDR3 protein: CAWSYGMGEQYF
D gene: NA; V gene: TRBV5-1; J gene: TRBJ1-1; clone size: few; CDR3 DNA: TGCGCCAGCAGCGGGAGGGGGGAGACTGAAGCTTTCTTT; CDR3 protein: CASSGRGETEAFF
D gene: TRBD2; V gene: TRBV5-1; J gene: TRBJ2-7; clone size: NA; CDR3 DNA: TGCGCCAGCAGCTTGGCTAGCGGGAGCCGCAGTGTCGAGCAGTACTTC; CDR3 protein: CASSLASGSRSVEQYF
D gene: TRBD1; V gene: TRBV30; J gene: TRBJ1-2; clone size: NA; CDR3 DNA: TGTGCCTGGAGACTAAAGGGGGCCAATGGCTACACCTTC; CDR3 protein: CAWRLKGANGYTF
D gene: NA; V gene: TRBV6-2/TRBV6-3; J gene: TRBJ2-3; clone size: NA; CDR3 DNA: TGTGCCAGCAGTTACTCCAGGGGCACAGATACGCAGTATTTT; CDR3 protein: CASSYSRGTDTQYF
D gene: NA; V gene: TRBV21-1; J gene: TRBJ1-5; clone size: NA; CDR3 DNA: TGTGCCAGCTCGGGAGGCAATCAGCCCCAGCATTTT; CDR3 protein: CASSGGNQPQHF
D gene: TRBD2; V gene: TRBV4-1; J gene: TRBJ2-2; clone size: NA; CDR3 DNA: TGCGCCAGCAGACAGACTAGCGGGAGGACGAACACCGGGGAGCTGTTTTTT; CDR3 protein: CASRQTSGRTNTGELFF
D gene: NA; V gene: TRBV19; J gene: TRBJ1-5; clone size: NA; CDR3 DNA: TGTGCCAGCAGGGGACGATGGGGCAATCAGCCCCAGCATTTT; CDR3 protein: CASRGRWGNQPQHF
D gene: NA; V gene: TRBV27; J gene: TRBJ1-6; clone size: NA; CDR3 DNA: TGTGCCAGCAGTTCCACCTATACCCCCGGGTCCTATAATTCACCCCTCCACTTT; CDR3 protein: CASSSTYTPGSYNSPLHF
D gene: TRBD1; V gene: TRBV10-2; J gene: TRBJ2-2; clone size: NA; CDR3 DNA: TGCGCCAGCAGCTCCCATGGACAGGGGCGGTCCGGGGAGCTGTTTTTT; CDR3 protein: CASSSHGQGRSGELFF
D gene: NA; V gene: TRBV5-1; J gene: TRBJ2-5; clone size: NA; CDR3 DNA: TGCGCCAGCAGCTTGGAAGGCCTCAGGGAGACCCAGTACTTC; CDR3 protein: CASSLEGLRETQYF
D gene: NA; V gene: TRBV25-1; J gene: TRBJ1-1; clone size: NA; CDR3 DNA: TGTGCCAGCAGTGAATTTGGCAGGGATGAAGCTTTCTTT; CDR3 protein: CASSEFGRDEAFF
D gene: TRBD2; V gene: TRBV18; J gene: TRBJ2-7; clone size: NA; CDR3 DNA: TGTGCCAGCTCACCACCTAGTAGCGGGAGGATGGGCGAGCAGTACTTC; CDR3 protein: CASSPPSSGRMGEQYF
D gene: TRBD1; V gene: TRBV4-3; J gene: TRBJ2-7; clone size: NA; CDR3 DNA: TGCGCCAGCAGCCCGGGACAGGGGGCCTACGAGCAGTACTTC; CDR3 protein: CASSPGQGAYEQYF
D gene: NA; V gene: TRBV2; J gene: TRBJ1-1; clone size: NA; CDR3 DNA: TGTGCCAGCAGTGAAGATGTGTCAGAAGCTTTCTTT; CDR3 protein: CASSEDVSEAFF
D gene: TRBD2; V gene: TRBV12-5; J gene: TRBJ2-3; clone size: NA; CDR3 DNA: TGTGCTAGTGGTCCGACTAGCGGGAGGGCCAATACAGATACGCAGTATTTT; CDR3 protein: CASGPTSGRANTDTQYF
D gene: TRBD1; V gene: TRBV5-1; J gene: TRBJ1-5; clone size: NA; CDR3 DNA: TGCGCCAGCAGCTCACTCAGACAGGGAGGACGACAGCCCCAGCATTTT; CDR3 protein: CASSSLRQGGRQPQHF
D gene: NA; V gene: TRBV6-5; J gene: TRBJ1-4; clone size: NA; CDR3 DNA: TGTGCCCACACAGGAGGGCAGCCTAATGAAAAACTGTTTTTT; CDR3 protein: CAHTGGQPNEKLFF
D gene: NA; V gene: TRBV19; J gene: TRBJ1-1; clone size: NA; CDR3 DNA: TGTGCCAGTAGTATCGGGAGGTCAAGGGTTGGGACTGAAGCTTTCTTT; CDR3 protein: CASSIGRSRVGTEAFF
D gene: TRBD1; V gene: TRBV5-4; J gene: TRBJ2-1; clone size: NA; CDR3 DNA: TGTGCCAGCAGCCCCGGTTCTGGGACAGGCATCGTGCAGTTCTTC; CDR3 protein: CASSPGSGTGIVQFF
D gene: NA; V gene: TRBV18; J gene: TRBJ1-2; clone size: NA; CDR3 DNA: TGTGCCAGCTCACCCGGGACAAGCTATGGCTACACCTTC; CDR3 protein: CASSPGTSYGYTF
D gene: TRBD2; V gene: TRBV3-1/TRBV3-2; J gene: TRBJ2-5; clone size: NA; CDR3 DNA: TGTGCCAGCATCCGCGGGGCGGGAGGTCGGGAGACCCAGTACTTC; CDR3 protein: CASIRGAGGRETQYF
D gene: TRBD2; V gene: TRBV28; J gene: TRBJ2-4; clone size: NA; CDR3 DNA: TGTGCCAGCAGCAGCTCCTGGTTGGGGGGGGCCAAAAACATTCAGTACTTC; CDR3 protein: CASSSSWLGGAKNIQYF
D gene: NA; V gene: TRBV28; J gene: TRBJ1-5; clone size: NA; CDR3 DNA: TGTGCCAGCAGTCCTCTGGAGGGTGTAGTTAGCAATCAGCCCCAGCATTTT; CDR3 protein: CASSPLEGVVSNQPQHF
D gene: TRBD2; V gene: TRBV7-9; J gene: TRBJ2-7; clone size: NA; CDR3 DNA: TGTGCCAGCAGCCCCTACGGGAGGGGTAGCGGGTATAGTACCTACGAGCAGTACTTC; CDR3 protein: CASSPYGRGSGYSTYEQYF
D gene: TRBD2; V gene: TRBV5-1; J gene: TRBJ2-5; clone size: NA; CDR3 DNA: TGCGCCAGCAGCCGTGGGGGGCTAGCGGGAGAGGAGACCCAGTACTTC; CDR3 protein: CASSRGGLAGEETQYF
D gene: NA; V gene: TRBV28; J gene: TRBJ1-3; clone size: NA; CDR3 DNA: TGTGCCAGCAGTTCCCCCTGGACTAGAGTAGGGGGAAACACCATATATTTT; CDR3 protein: CASSSPWTRVGGNTIYF
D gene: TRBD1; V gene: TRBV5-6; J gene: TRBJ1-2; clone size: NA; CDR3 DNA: TGTGCCAGCAGCCCGCCGGGACAGGGTTACGGCTACACCTTC; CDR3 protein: CASSPPGQGYGYTF
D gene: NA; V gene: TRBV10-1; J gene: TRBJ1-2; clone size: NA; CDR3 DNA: TGCGCCAGCAGTGAGTACAGGGTCGGCGGCTACACCTTC; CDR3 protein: CASSEYRVGGYTF
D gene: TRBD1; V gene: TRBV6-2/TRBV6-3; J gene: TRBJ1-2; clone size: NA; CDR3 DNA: TGTGCCAGCAGTTACGGATCACAGGGGACCTATGGCTACACCTTC; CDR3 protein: CASSYGSQGTYGYTF
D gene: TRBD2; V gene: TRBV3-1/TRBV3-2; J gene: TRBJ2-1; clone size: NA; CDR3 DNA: TGTGCCAGCAGCCGGGGACTAGCGGGAGAGTTGAATGAGCAGTTCTTC; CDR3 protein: CASSRGLAGELNEQFF
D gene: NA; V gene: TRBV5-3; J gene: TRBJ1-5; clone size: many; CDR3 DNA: TGTGCCAGAAGCTTGGACAGGGCGGGTCAGCCCCAGCATTTT; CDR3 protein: CARSLDRAGQPQHF
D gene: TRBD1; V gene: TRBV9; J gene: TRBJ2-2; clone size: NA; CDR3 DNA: TGTGCCAGCAACGAGGGGGCCACCCCCGGGGAGCTGTTTTTT; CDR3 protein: CASNEGATPGELFF